This paragraph reports one TCR beta chain. At sampling all donors were nominally healthy, likely with unrecorded immune exposures. This record comes from a study of cytomegalovirus exposure and HLA in healthy donors. The PCR employed 60 Vbeta primers together with 13 Jbeta primers. Data came from immunoSEQ multiplex PCR; TCRdb stores just in-frame clones and leaves some out. The profile covers about 110,000 clones, with 60% to 85% appearing a single time and 2.5% to 3% taken by the ten largest. Looked up from germline, CDR1 is SNHLY and CDR2 is FYNNEI. With 0 bases removed from V and 8 bases from J, the gap between germline ends came to 19 bases. The CDR3 spans 16 residues.

The sequencing sample was made of PBMCs. The rearrangement uses TRBV2 and TRBJ1-2; tentative D call: TRBD1 (6 bases). This clonotype originated in a woman aged 60-70 years in good health and CMV-seropositive. The CDR3 DNA reads as TGTGCCAGCAGTGAAGCGCGATACAGGGATCGTCGGGGCTACACCTTC. This sequence encodes CASSEARYRDRRGYTF.